Each of the 3 T cell receptor beta chains below was sequenced from the same sample in a study of glioma-infiltrating T cells. The iRepertoire nested amplicon-rescue multiplex PCR amplified TCR alpha and beta CDR3s from RNA. TCRdb used MiXCR to reprocess the multiplex PCR reads, holding one entry per CDR3 protein. The table lists about 190,000 distinct CDR3 sequences, over 30% of them singletons. Material for sequencing was glioma tissue, nonneoplastic brain tissue, or PBMCs (not recorded which). These receptor sequences come from a human donor with low-grade glioma or glioblastoma, undergoing nonglioma brain surgery, or in good health (not recorded which).

The sample holds many counts of this clonotype. The chain recombines TRBV4-2 with TRBJ2-1, with 7 positions matching TRBD2. The germline gives CDR1 LGHNA, CDR2 YNFKEQ. CDR3 length: 16 amino acids. J lost 8 bases, V lost 4 bases, and 14 bases had no gene match. Here the CDR3 DNA reads TGTGCCAGCAGCCTACCGGGACTACGATTAAGCGATGAGCAGTTCTTC. Its translation: CASSLPGLRLSDEQFF.

The J gene is TRBJ1-2, the V gene TRBV19; no definite D call. The V end was cut by 0 bases, the J end by 5 bases, with 16 bases between. The CDR3 has 16 residues. Germline assignment: CDR1 LNHDA and CDR2 SQIVND (reference sequence). The CDR3 protein is CASSIDRDMFLYGYTF. CDR3 sequence (DNA): TGTGCCAGTAGTATAGACCGGGATATGTTTTTGTATGGCTACACCTTC.

This clonotype was picked up many times. This sequence joins TRBV27 and TRBJ2-2; D gene ambiguous. V gave up 2 bases and J gave up 4 bases, with 5 bases separating them. The CDR3 has 13 residues. From germline, CDR1 is MNHEY and CDR2 SMNVEV (reference sequence). As DNA, the CDR3 is TGTGCCAGCAGTTTACTAAGCACCGGGGAGCTGTTTTTT. Translated: CASSLLSTGELFF.